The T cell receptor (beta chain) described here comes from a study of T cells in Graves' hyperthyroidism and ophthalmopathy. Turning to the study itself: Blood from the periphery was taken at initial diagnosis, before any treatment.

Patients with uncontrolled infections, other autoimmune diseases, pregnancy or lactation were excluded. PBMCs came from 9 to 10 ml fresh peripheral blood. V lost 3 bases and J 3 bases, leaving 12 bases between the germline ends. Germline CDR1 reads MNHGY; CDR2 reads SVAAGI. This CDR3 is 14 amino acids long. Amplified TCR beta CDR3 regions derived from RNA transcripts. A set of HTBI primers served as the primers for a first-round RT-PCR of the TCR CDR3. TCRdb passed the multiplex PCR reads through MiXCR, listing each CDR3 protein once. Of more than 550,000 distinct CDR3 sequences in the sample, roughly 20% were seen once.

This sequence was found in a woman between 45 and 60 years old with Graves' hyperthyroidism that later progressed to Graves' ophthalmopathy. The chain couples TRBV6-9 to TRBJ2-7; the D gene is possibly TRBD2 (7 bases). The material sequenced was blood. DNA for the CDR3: TGTGCCAGCAGTTACGGCGGGGGCCGCTACGAGCAGTACTTC. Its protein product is CASSYGGGRYEQYF.